This T cell receptor beta chain was sequenced in a study of PD-1 blockade in classical Hodgkin lymphoma. Study-wide results and limits: Complete responders entered with baseline diversity on par with newly diagnosed patients, the results showed. Initiation of nivolumab under 1 year after ASCT led to exclusion of patients. With respect to the repertoire differences, their causes, possibly disease activity or prior therapy, remain undefined.

In the case of this clone: What it binds is not known.

In germline, CDR1 is GTSNPN, CDR2 SVGIG (reference sequence). The CDR3 length is 15 residues. V was pared by 3 bases and J by 5 bases, with 8 bases of the junction left unmatched. With no exception, relapse followed autologous stem cell transplantation in all patients, and brentuximab vedotin exposure varied. Complete response, partial response or progressive disease constituted the best responses recorded. The repertoire was sequenced with immunoSEQ multiplex PCR; TCRdb's copy has only in-frame clones and lacks some. The table has about 40,000 clones, around two thirds seen once. The material sequenced was peripheral blood mononuclear cells (PBMCs), taken at baseline. The chain uses TRBV30 and TRBJ2-5; 11 bases are a match to TRBD1. This receptor was taken from a human donor with classical Hodgkin lymphoma. CDR3 sequence (DNA): TGTGCCTGGAGAGGAGGGACAGGGGGTTGGGAGACCCAGTACTTC. It specifies CAWRGGTGGWETQYF. Full variable domain (missing parts from reference TRBV30 and TRBJ2-5): SQTIHQWPATLVQPVGSPLSLECTVEGTSNPNLYWYRQAAGRGLQLLFYSVGIGQISSEVPQNLSASRPQDRQFILSSKKLLLSDSGFYLCAWRGGTGGWETQYFGPGTRLLVL.